This is a list of T cell receptor beta chains from one sample in a study of T cell repertoires in cytomegalovirus infection. TCRdb called the reads again in MiXCR, with one record for every CDR3 protein. The repertoire includes roughly 640,000 distinct CDR3 sequences, 20% to 30% of them detected once, and 8% sits in the top ten. Sequences were obtained from CD8+ T cells from PBMCs. These receptors originate from a human donor in good health (CMV status not recorded). Some clones in this sample may be carry-over from other donors' samples. CDR3s include the opening cysteine and the closing phenylalanine or tryptophan. The D gene is left open where the match is weak. Clone sizes are given selectively: once, few, many, or a class where the clone is expanded.

size,D,J,V,CDR3,DNA
few,NA,TRBJ2-1,TRBV20-1,CSARGPADNEQFF,TGCAGTGCTAGGGGACCGGCGGACAATGAGCAGTTCTTC
NA,NA,TRBJ1-5,TRBV13,CASSLGLTRSQPQHF,TGTGCCAGCAGCTTAGGACTGACAAGATCTCAGCCCCAGCATTTT
NA,NA,TRBJ2-7,TRBV5-4,CASSWAYQEYEQYF,TGTGCCAGCAGCTGGGCCTATCAGGAGTACGAGCAGTACTTC
few,NA,TRBJ2-3,TRBV12-5,CASGRTLSSTSTDTQYF,TGTGCTAGTGGACGGACACTCAGTTCCACTAGCACAGATACGCAGTATTTT
NA,TRBD1,TRBJ1-2,TRBV5-4,CASRGVTGGSGYTF,TGTGCCAGCAGGGGAGTTACAGGGGGCAGTGGCTACACCTTC
NA,NA,TRBJ1-3,TRBV10-3,CAISESPGHPSGNTIYF,TGTGCCATCAGTGAGTCCCCAGGCCACCCCTCTGGAAACACCATATATTTT
NA,NA,TRBJ2-1,TRBV20-1,CSARYGGPYNEQFF,TGCAGTGCTAGATACGGGGGACCCTACAATGAGCAGTTCTTC
few,NA,TRBJ1-1,TRBV15,CATTSLGRGDTEAFF,TGTGCCACCACATCCCTGGGCCGAGGGGACACTGAAGCTTTCTTT
few,NA,TRBJ1-2,TRBV12-3/TRBV12-4,CASSRPADGYTF,TGTGCCAGCAGCCGGCCTGCCGACGGCTACACCTTC
few,NA,TRBJ1-2,TRBV29-1,CSVVEGPYGYTF,TGCAGCGTTGTTGAGGGACCCTATGGCTACACCTTC
many,NA,TRBJ2-6,TRBV28,CASRAGANVLTF,TGTGCCAGCAGGGCTGGGGCCAACGTCCTGACTTTC
NA,NA,TRBJ2-7,TRBV20-1,CSAREGRGGYEQYF,TGCAGTGCTAGAGAGGGCAGGGGAGGCTACGAGCAGTACTTC
few,TRBD1,TRBJ2-7,TRBV7-4,CASSPGQGHYEQYF,TGTGCCAGCAGCCCGGGACAGGGTCACTACGAGCAGTACTTC
few,NA,TRBJ1-5,TRBV28,CASSAGTISNQPQHF,TGTGCCAGCAGTGCCGGGACAATTAGCAATCAGCCCCAGCATTTT
few,NA,TRBJ2-1,TRBV27,CASSLTTGPLFF,TGTGCCAGCAGTTTGACTACAGGGCCCCTGTTCTTC
few,TRBD1,TRBJ1-4,TRBV5-1,CASSPETGSLSLFF,TGCGCCAGCAGCCCTGAGACAGGGTCTCTTAGTCTGTTTTTT
NA,TRBD1,TRBJ2-2,TRBV24-1,CATSETGSGIANTGELFF,TGTGCCACCAGTGAGACAGGGTCCGGGATCGCGAACACCGGGGAGCTGTTTTTT
few,NA,TRBJ1-2,TRBV6-5,CASRRRSPRQYGYTF,TGTGCCAGCAGACGACGTAGCCCGCGGCAATATGGCTACACCTTC
NA,NA,TRBJ1-2,TRBV12-3/TRBV12-4,CASTSGEDGYTF,TGTGCCAGCACCTCAGGGGAGGATGGCTACACCTTC
few,TRBD1,TRBJ1-2,TRBV4-1,CASSQEPGQGAPGYGYTF,TGCGCCAGCAGCCAAGAACCGGGACAGGGGGCGCCTGGCTATGGCTACACCTTC
few,TRBD1,TRBJ1-2,TRBV28,CASSWTGDNYGYTF,TGTGCCAGCAGTTGGACAGGGGACAACTATGGCTACACCTTC
NA,TRBD1,TRBJ1-2,TRBV6-6,CASSYSRDRTDYGYTF,TGTGCCAGCAGTTACTCGCGGGACAGGACTGACTATGGCTACACCTTC
NA,TRBD1,TRBJ1-5,TRBV5-5,CASSLEGQPNQPQHF,TGTGCCAGCAGCTTGGAGGGACAGCCTAATCAGCCCCAGCATTTT